This is a list of T cell receptor beta chains from one sample in a study of blood T cell repertoires in COVID-19. Here immunoSEQ multiplex PCR was the method, and the copy in TCRdb shows in-frame clones only, minus some. Of 60,000 to 75,000 clones detected, around 90% appear once; the ten largest clones hold 15% to 20%. The material sequenced was peripheral blood. These receptors came from a woman of 80 years or more with active COVID-19. Each CDR3 is given without its conserved first and last residue. Each record gives: V gene, J gene, CDR3 protein.

v_gene: TRBV6-6
j_gene: TRBJ2-3
CDR3aa: ASHRGDTQY

v_gene: TRBV5-1
j_gene: TRBJ1-3
CDR3aa: ASSFFGTRSGNTIY

v_gene: TRBV10-3
j_gene: TRBJ2-5
CDR3aa: AISETGQETQY

v_gene: TRBV6-2/TRBV6-3
j_gene: TRBJ2-3
CDR3aa: ASSLLAGGSTDTQY

v_gene: TRBV6-5
j_gene: TRBJ1-4
CDR3aa: ASSYRGADSEKLF

v_gene: TRBV3-1/TRBV3-2
j_gene: TRBJ1-2
CDR3aa: ASSLTGTGTAGYT

v_gene: TRBV5-6
j_gene: TRBJ1-3
CDR3aa: ASSLVDRGNTIY

v_gene: TRBV9
j_gene: TRBJ2-5
CDR3aa: ASSGGLAGSQTQY

v_gene: TRBV5-1
j_gene: TRBJ2-5
CDR3aa: ASSLTSGGETQY

v_gene: TRBV5-1
j_gene: TRBJ2-3
CDR3aa: ASSPRGPEDTQY

v_gene: TRBV7-2
j_gene: TRBJ1-2
CDR3aa: ASSLSQGQSNGHT

v_gene: TRBV7-8
j_gene: TRBJ2-1
CDR3aa: ASSLAGRSYNEQF

v_gene: TRBV3-1/TRBV3-2
j_gene: TRBJ1-6
CDR3aa: ASSQGSDSVYSYNSPLH

v_gene: TRBV7-2
j_gene: TRBJ2-3
CDR3aa: ASSLIAGGSTDTQY

v_gene: TRBV30
j_gene: TRBJ1-5
CDR3aa: ACSTGIGQPQH

v_gene: TRBV7-2
j_gene: TRBJ2-7
CDR3aa: ASSLTSGDSYEQY

v_gene: TRBV5-6
j_gene: TRBJ1-3
CDR3aa: ASSTGQGLSGNTIY

v_gene: TRBV6-2/TRBV6-3
j_gene: TRBJ1-1
CDR3aa: ASSYLGQGGTEAF

v_gene: TRBV7-2
j_gene: TRBJ2-7
CDR3aa: ASSLGTRIYEQY

v_gene: TRBV5-4
j_gene: TRBJ2-3
CDR3aa: ASSFTRQTDTQY

v_gene: TRBV7-2
j_gene: TRBJ2-7
CDR3aa: ASSLDQAPTYEQY

v_gene: TRBV3-1/TRBV3-2
j_gene: TRBJ2-7
CDR3aa: ASTRTGGYEQY

v_gene: TRBV5-5
j_gene: TRBJ1-2
CDR3aa: ASSHGTGKGGYT

v_gene: TRBV28
j_gene: TRBJ1-1
CDR3aa: ASSYGWRREAF

v_gene: TRBV20-1
j_gene: TRBJ2-5
CDR3aa: SASAGNRRETQY

v_gene: TRBV5-1
j_gene: TRBJ2-2
CDR3aa: ASSTGTSGGAGELF

v_gene: TRBV4-1
j_gene: TRBJ1-3
CDR3aa: ASSQELREAGNTIY